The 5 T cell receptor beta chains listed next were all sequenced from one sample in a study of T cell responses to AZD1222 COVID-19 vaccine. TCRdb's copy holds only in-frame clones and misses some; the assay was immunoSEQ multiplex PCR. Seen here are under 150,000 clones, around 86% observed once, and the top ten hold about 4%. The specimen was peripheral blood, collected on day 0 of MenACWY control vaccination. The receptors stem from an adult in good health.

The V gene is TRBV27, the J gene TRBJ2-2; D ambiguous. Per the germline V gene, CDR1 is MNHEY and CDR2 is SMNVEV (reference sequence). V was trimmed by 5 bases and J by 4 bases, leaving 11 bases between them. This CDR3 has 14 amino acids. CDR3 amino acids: CASSKGSLTGELFF. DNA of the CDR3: TGTGCCAGCAGTAAAGGGTCTCTCACCGGGGAGCTGTTTTTT.

The chain's CDR3 is CASSLDRGPSYNSPLHF. The CDR3 region has the DNA TGTGCCAGCAGCTTGGACAGGGGCCCCTCCTATAATTCACCCCTCCACTTT. This sequence joins TRBV5-6 and TRBJ1-6; 7 nucleotides align to TRBD1. J gave up 0 bases and V 0 bases, and 3 bases lay outside the gene matches. The CDR3 totals 17 residues. Per the germline V gene, CDR1 is SGHDT and CDR2 is YYEEEE.

This chain's CDR3 is CASSQDLTGGLKTQYF. In DNA, the CDR3 is TGTGCCAGCAGCCAAGATTTGACAGGGGGCTTAAAGACCCAGTACTTC. The chain joins TRBV4-2 to TRBJ2-5, with 10 bases lining up with TRBD1. Germline-derived CDR1 and CDR2 are LGHNA and YNFKEQ. This CDR3 comprises 16 residues. The V gene end was trimmed by 0 bases and the J gene end by 6 bases; junction bases not matched to a gene: 7.

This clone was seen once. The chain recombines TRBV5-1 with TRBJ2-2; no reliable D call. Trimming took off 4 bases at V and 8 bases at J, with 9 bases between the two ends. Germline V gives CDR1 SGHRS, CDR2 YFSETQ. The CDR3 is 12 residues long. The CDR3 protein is CASSRVLGELFF. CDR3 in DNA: TGCGCCAGCAGCCGGGTATTGGGGGAGCTGTTTTTT.

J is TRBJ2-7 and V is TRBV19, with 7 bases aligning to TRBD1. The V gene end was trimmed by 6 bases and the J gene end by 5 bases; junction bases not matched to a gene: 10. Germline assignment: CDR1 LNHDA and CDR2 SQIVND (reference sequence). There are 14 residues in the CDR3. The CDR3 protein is CASSADREFNEQYF. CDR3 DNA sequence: TGTGCCAGTAGCGCCGACAGGGAGTTCAACGAGCAGTACTTC.